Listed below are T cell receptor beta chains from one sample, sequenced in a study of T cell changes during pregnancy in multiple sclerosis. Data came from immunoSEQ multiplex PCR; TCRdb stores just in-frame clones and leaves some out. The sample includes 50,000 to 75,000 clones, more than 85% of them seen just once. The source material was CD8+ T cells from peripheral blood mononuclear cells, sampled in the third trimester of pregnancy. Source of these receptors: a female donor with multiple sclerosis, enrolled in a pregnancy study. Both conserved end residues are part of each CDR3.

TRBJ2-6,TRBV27,CASSRYSGANVLTF
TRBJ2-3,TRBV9,CASRDSSGTQYF
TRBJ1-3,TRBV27,CASSSLSGNTIYF
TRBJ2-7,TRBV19,CASSTGLTYEQYF
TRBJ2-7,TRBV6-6,CASSYELLRSDEQYF
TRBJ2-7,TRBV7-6,CASSRGLAGGYEQYF
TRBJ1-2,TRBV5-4,CASSEQGFYGYTF
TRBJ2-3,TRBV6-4,CASSSLAVATTDTQYF
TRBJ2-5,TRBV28,CASNQAGGLLWTQYF
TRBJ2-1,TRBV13,CASKEYNFGEQFF